Sequencing of this TCR beta chain was carried out in a study of beta chain features in type 1 diabetes. A word on this clone: What it recognizes is unknown.

Findings and caveats of the study: VDJ junctions from type 1 diabetes patients carried fewer insertions and larger deletions.

TCRB transcripts that were expressed got sequenced, as all of the isolated RNA had been reverse transcribed. Around 3.57 million reads was the average for naive, central memory and regulatory T cell samples. Libraries were prepared by immunoSEQ multiplex PCR; TCRdb keeps only in-frame clonotypes and omits some of them. The sample includes around 340,000 clones, roughly a fifth of them seen just once. Germline V gives CDR1 SGHNT, CDR2 YENEEA. CDR3 length: 13 amino acids. Trimming took off 7 bases at V and 7 bases at J, with 13 bases between the two ends. Input material: naive CD4+ T cells from blood. This rearrangement joins TRBV11-3 to TRBJ2-2; tentatively, D is TRBD2 (5 bases). The clonotype was recovered from a woman aged 18 to 35 in good health. The CDR3 is CASTPLAVGELFF. CDR3 bases: TGTGCCAGCACCCCCCTAGCTGTCGGGGAGCTGTTTTTT.